In its sample, the clone carrying this TCR beta chain was seen once. Authors' processing steps: The authors estimated nucleated cell counts from reference gene primer amplification. TCRdb keeps only in-frame clones here, not all; method: immunoSEQ multiplex PCR. V, J and clone size reflect that table, while D and trimming were determined from the DNA. The sample shows 250,000 to 300,000 clones, approximately 86% of them seen only once. The sample is drawn from a study of blood T cell repertoires in COVID-19. Whole-study context: There were acute and convalescent COVID-19 samples, and they came from the United States, Italy and Spain. The cDNA or gDNA used as material had been derived from T cells, B-cell-depleted T cells, or PBMCs.

CDR3 length: 15 residues. V lost 6 bases, J lost 3 bases, and 11 bases stayed unmatched. CDR1 is LNHDA, CDR2 SQIVND, per germline (reference sequence). The sequence derives from a woman aged 50 to 60 who had recovered from COVID-19. The sequencing sample was made of peripheral blood. The chain joins TRBV19 to TRBJ2-7, with 7 bases aligning to TRBD1. CDR3 bases: TGTGCCAGTAGCGCCACTCGGACAGGCGGCTACGAGCAGTACTTC. Translation gives CASSATRTGGYEQYF.